This entry is about one TCR beta chain. Its antigen is still unknown. RNA extraction was followed by reverse transcription into cDNA, which acted as the sequencing template. Clones were sequenced by immunoSEQ multiplex PCR, and TCRdb holds only the in-frame ones, with some missing. The sample holds roughly 150,000 clones, around half seen once. Trimming stripped 3 bases from V and 4 bases from J, with 15 bases between. This CDR3 contains 15 residues. The germline V gene encodes CDR1 LNHDA and CDR2 SQIVND (reference sequence). This sample was taken from a study of CD8+ T cells in alopecia areata. Study-wide background: Those patients who were treated received oral tofacitinib, which was given at 5 to 10 mg twice daily for moderate-to-severe alopecia areata.

General observations from the study: Scalp repertoires also include resident alphabeta T cells from normal skin. Clonality exceeded that of normal scalp in lesional scalp, most notably in alopecia totalis/universalis.

Cell sorting was applied to PBMCs, and CD4+ and CD8+ T cells were collected. The sequence derives from a human donor with alopecia areata. This material consisted of CD8+ T cells sorted from blood, taken at week 0. This chain connects TRBV19 to TRBJ1-2; no definite D call. The CDR3 loop is CASSMTSGRSYGYTF. The CDR3 nucleotides are TGTGCCAGTAGTATGACCTCCGGCAGATCCTATGGCTACACCTTC.